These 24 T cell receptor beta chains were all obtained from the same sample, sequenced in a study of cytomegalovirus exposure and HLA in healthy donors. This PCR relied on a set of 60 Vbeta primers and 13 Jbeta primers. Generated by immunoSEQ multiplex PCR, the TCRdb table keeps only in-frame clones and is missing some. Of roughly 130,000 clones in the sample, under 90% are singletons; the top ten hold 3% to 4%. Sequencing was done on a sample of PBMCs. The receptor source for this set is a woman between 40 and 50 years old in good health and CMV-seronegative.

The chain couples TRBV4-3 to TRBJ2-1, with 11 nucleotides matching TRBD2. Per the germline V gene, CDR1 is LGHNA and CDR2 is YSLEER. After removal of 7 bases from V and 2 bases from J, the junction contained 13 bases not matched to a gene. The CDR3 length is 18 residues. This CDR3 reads CASTPGTSGPSAYNEQFF. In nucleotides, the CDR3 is TGCGCCAGCACCCCGGGGACTAGCGGACCATCGGCCTACAATGAGCAGTTCTTC.

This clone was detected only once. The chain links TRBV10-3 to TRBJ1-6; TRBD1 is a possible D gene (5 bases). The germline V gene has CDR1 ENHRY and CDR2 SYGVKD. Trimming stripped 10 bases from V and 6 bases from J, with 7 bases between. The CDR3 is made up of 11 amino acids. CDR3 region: CATGGNSPLHF. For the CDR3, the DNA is TGTGCCACCGGGGGTAATTCACCCCTCCACTTT.

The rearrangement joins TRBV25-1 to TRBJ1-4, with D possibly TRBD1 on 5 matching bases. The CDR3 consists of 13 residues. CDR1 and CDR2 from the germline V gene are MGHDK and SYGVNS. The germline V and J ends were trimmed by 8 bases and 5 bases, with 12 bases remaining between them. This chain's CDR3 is CASGPRGNEKLFF. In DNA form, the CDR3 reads TGTGCCAGCGGCCCGCGGGGGAATGAAAAACTGTTTTTT.

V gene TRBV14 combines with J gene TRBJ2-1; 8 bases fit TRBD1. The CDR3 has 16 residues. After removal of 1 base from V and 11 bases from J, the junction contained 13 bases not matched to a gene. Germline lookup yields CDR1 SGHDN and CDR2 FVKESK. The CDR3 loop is CASSQVGTGSTRKQFF. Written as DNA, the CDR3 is TGTGCCAGCAGCCAAGTGGGGACAGGCTCAACAAGAAAGCAGTTCTTC.

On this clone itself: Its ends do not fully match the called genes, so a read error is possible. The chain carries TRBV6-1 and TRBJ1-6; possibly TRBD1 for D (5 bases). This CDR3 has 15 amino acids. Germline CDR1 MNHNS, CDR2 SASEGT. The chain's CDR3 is CPSSELVRANSPLHF. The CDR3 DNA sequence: TGTCCCAGCAGTGAACTGGTCAGGGCTAATTCACCCCTCCACTTT.

CDR3 coding DNA: TGTGCCAGCAGCCCTTCGACGGACGCGGGCTATGGCTACACCTTC. Encoded protein: CASSPSTDAGYGYTF. V usage is TRBV7-2 and J usage is TRBJ1-2; D gene uncertain. The ends were cut back, 5 bases at V and 4 bases at J, with 17 bases in the middle. In germline, CDR1 is SGHTA, CDR2 FQGNSA. The CDR3 consists of 15 residues.

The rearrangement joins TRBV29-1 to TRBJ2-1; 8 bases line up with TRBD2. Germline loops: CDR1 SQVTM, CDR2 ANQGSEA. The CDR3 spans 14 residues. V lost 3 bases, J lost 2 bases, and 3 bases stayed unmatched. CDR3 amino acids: CSVEGGRTYNEQFF. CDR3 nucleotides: TGCAGCGTTGAGGGCGGGAGGACCTACAATGAGCAGTTCTTC.

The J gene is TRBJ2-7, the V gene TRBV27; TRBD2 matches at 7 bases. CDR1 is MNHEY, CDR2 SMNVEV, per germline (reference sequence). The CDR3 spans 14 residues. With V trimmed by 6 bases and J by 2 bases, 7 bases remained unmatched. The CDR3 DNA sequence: TGTGCCAGCAGCGGGGGGACGTATCCCTACGAGCAGTACTTC. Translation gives CASSGGTYPYEQYF.

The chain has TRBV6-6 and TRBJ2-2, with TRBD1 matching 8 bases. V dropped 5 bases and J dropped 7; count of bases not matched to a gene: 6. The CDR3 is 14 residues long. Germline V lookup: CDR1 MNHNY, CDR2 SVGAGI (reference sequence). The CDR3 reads CASSTGQDHGELFF. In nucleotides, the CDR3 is TGTGCCAGCAGTACGGGACAGGACCACGGGGAGCTGTTTTTT.

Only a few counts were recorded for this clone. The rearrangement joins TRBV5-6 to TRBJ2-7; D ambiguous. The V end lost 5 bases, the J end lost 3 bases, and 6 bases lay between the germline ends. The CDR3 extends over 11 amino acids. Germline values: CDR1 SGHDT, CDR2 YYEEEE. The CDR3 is CASRSNYEQYF. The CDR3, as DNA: TGTGCCAGCAGGTCCAACTACGAGCAGTACTTC.

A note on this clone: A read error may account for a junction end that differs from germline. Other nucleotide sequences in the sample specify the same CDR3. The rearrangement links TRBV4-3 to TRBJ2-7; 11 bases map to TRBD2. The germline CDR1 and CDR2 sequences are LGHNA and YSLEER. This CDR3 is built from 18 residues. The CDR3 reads CASSQEGPTGLAAEEQYF. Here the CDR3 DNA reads TGCGCCAGCAGTCAAGAAGGTCCGACGGGACTAGCGGCGGAAGAGCAGTACTTC.

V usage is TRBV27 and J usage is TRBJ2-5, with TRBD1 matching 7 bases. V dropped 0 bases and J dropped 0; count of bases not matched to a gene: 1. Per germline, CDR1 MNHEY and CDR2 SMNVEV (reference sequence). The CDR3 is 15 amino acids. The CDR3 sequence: CASSLSTGYQETQYF. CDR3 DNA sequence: TGTGCCAGCAGTTTATCGACAGGGTACCAAGAGACCCAGTACTTC.

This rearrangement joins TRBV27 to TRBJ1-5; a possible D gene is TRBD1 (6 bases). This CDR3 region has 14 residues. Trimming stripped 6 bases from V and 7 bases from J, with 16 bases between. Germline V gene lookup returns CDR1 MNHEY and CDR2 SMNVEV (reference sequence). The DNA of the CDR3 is TGTGCCAGCAGCATGGCCGGGGGGCGGCAGCCCCAGCATTTT. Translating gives CASSMAGGRQPQHF.

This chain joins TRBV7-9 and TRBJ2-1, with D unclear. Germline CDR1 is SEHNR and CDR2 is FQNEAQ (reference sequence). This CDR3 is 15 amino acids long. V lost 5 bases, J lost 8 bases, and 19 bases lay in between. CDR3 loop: CASSPRSLGLYEQFF. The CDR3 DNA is TGTGCCAGCAGCCCCCGTTCGTTGGGCCTCTATGAGCAGTTCTTC.

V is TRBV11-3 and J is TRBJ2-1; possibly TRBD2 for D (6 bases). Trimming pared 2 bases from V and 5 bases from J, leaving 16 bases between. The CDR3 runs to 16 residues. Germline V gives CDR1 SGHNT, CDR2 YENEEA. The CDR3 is CASSLKAGTRNNEQFF. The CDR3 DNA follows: TGTGCCAGCAGCTTAAAGGCGGGGACCCGGAACAATGAGCAGTTCTTC.

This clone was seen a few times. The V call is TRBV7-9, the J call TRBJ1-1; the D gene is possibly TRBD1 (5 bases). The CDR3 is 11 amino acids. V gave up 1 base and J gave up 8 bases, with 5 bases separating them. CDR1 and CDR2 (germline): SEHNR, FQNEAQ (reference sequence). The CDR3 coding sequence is TGTGCCAGCAGCTTAGGGACAGAAGCTTTCTTT. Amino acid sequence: CASSLGTEAFF.

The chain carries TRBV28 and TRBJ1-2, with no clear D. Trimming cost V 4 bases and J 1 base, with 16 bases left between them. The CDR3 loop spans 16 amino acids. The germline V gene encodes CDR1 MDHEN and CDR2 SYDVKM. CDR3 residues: CASSSLLRENNYGYTF. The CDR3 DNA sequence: TGTGCCAGCAGTTCCCTCCTTAGGGAGAATAACTATGGCTACACCTTC.

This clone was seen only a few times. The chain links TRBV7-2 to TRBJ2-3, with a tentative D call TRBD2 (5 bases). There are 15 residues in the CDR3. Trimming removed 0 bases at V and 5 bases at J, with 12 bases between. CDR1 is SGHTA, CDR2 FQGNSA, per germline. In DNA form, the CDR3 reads TGTGCCAGCAGCTTAGCCCCACTAGTGGGAGATACGCAGTATTTT. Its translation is CASSLAPLVGDTQYF.

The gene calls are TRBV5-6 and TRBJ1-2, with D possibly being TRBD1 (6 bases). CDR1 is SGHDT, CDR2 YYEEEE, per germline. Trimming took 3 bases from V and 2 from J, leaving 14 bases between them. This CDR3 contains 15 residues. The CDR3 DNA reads TGTGCCAGCAGCTCCGGGATACAGGGCAACTATGGCTACACCTTC. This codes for CASSSGIQGNYGYTF.

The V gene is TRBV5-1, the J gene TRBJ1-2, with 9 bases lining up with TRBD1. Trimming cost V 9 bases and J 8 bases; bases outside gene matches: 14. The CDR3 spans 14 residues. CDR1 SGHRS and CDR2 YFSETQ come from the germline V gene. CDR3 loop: CATRLSGQGIGYTF. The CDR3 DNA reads TGCGCCACCAGGCTTTCTGGACAGGGGATCGGCTACACCTTC.

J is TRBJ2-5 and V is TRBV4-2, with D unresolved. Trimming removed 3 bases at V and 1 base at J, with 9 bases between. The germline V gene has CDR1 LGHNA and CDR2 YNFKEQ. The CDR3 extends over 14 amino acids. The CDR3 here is CASSHRAGQETQYF. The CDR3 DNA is TGTGCCAGCAGCCACCGAGCCGGCCAAGAGACCCAGTACTTC.

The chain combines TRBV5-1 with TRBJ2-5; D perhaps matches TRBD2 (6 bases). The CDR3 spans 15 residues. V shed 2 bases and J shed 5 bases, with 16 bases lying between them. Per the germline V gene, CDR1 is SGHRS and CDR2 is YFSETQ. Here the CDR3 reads CASSLGAGSGETQYF. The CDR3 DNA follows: TGCGCCAGCAGCTTAGGGGCCGGGAGTGGGGAGACCCAGTACTTC.

The CDR3 loop is CASSLPVLNEKLFF. Here the CDR3 DNA reads TGTGCCAGCAGTTTACCGGTACTGAATGAAAAACTGTTTTTT. This sequence joins TRBV28 and TRBJ1-4; D remains ambiguous. Germline-derived CDR1 and CDR2 are MDHEN and SYDVKM. Trimming removed 2 bases at V and 5 bases at J, with 9 bases between. This CDR3 is built from 14 residues.

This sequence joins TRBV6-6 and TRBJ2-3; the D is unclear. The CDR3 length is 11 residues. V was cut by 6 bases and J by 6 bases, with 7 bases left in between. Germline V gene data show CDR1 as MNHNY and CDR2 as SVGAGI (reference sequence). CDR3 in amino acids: CASSHGDTQYF. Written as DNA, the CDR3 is TGTGCCAGCAGCCACGGGGATACGCAGTATTTT.